These 22 T cell receptor beta chains originate from one sample sequenced in a study of T cells in Graves' hyperthyroidism and ophthalmopathy. It was RNA transcripts that yielded the amplified TCR beta CDR3 regions. Carried out on the TCR CDR3, a first-round RT-PCR used the HTBI primer set. Each CDR3 protein is one row after TCRdb ran MiXCR on the multiplex PCR reads. Counted here are some 510,000 distinct CDR3 sequences, roughly 46% occurring once; the ten biggest clones make up roughly 8.2%. The sample consisted of peripheral blood or thyroid tissue (not recorded which). These receptors all stem from a woman in her late teens or twenties with Graves' hyperthyroidism.

In this sample, this clonotype turned up a few times. The chain recombines TRBV19 with TRBJ1-1; D uncertain. Trimming cost V 7 bases and J 3 bases, with 21 bases left between them. In germline, CDR1 is LNHDA, CDR2 SQIVND (reference sequence). The CDR3 is 16 amino acids. CDR3 nucleotides: TGTGCCAGTAAAAAAGGTCCCGGGGTACCGGACACTGAAGCTTTCTTT. It specifies CASKKGPGVPDTEAFF.

In the case of this clonotype: A much larger clonotype is one base distant, so this may be a read error. V gene TRBV7-9 combines with J gene TRBJ2-5; possibly TRBD2 for D (5 bases). Germline CDR1 is SEHNR and CDR2 is FQNEAQ (reference sequence). The CDR3 spans 12 residues. CDR3 DNA sequence: TGTGCCAGCAGCTTCGGGATGAGCGAGCAGCACTTC. Its translation is CASSFGMSEQHF.

This sequence joins TRBV12-3 or TRBV12-4 and TRBJ1-3; D call uncertain. This CDR3 has 14 residues. The ends were cut back, 2 bases at V and 0 bases at J, with 5 bases in the middle. CDR3 sequence reads: CASSLLTSGNTIYF. The CDR3 nucleotides are TGTGCCAGCAGTTTACTGACCTCTGGAAACACCATATATTTT.

The chain employs TRBV7-9 and TRBJ2-7; 12 positions agree with TRBD2. Germline V lookup: CDR1 SEHNR, CDR2 FQNEAQ (reference sequence). Trimming at V came to 3 bases and at J to 5 bases, leaving 11 bases not matched to a gene. The CDR3 totals 17 residues. CDR3: CASSFGLAGGTRNEQYF. The CDR3 DNA reads as TGTGCCAGCAGCTTCGGTCTAGCGGGAGGGACGCGGAACGAGCAGTACTTC.

The chain joins TRBV6-6 to TRBJ1-1; D uncertain. Trimming took 7 bases from V and 4 from J, leaving 13 bases between them. Germline V lookup: CDR1 MNHNY, CDR2 SVGAGI (reference sequence). The CDR3 has 13 amino acids. The CDR3 DNA sequence: TGTGCCAGCATCGACACGGGGAGCACTGAAGCTTTCTTT. This encodes CASIDTGSTEAFF.

This clonotype has a handful of counts. The V gene is TRBV9, the J gene TRBJ1-6; tentative D call: TRBD1 (6 bases). Trimming left V 4 bases short and J 7 bases short, with 15 bases between. Germline CDR1 is SGDLS and CDR2 is YYNGEE. This CDR3 has 15 residues. CDR3 amino acids: CASSWGGAGNSPLHF. In nucleotides, the CDR3 is TGTGCCAGCAGCTGGGGGGGGGCGGGAAATTCACCCCTCCACTTT.

Notes on this clonotype: Given a much more abundant clone one base away, this may be a read error. The chain joins TRBV7-6 to TRBJ1-4; no clear D gene. V was cut by 6 bases and J by 2 bases, with 10 bases left in between. CDR1 is SGHVS, CDR2 FNYEAQ, per germline. CDR3 length equals 14 residues. CDR3 in DNA: TGTGCCAGCAGGCCGAACAGTACTAATGAAAAACTGTTTTTT. Its protein is CASRPNSTNEKLFF.

Of note for this clonotype: This could be a read error, since a much larger clone is one nucleotide away. The chain couples TRBV7-2 to TRBJ2-5, with D maybe TRBD2 (6 bases). Germline assignment: CDR1 SGHTA and CDR2 FQGNSA. The CDR3 length is 13 residues. The V end was cut by 5 bases, the J end by 5 bases, with 12 bases between. CDR3 coding DNA: TGTGCCAGCAGCGGGCGGGAAGGGGAGACCCAGTACTTC. It is translated as CASSGREGETQYF.

This clonotype was found a few times. The V and J genes are TRBV19 and TRBJ1-1; 11 nucleotides agree with TRBD1. The CDR3 spans 15 residues. J was trimmed by 5 bases and V by 5 bases; bases with no gene match: 7. Germline assignment: CDR1 LNHDA and CDR2 SQIVND (reference sequence). The DNA for the CDR3 is TGTGCCAGTAGTTCTGCGGACAGGGGGCATACTGAAGCTTTCTTT. Translated, it gives CASSSADRGHTEAFF.

The chain employs TRBV7-9 and TRBJ2-7; 13 nucleotides line up with TRBD2. The ends lost 1 base at V and 5 bases at J; junction bases unmatched: 8. Germline CDR1 and CDR2: SEHNR and FQNEAQ (reference sequence). This CDR3 is 17 amino acids long. This CDR3 reads CASSLEALAGGPNEQYF. The CDR3, as DNA: TGTGCCAGCAGCTTAGAGGCACTAGCGGGAGGGCCAAACGAGCAGTACTTC. The whole variable domain, remainder taken from reference TRBV7-9 and TRBJ2-7, is DTGVSQNPRHKITKRGQNVTFRCDPISEHNRLYWYRQTLGQGPEFLTYFQNEAQLEKSRLLSDRFSAERPKGSFSTLEIQRTEQGDSAMYLCASSLEALAGGPNEQYFGPGTRLTVT.

Only a few counts were recorded for this clonotype. The chain uses TRBV7-2 and TRBJ2-2; D unresolved. The V gene lost 2 bases and the J gene lost 7 bases, with 5 bases spanning the gap. The CDR3 sequence is 12 residues long. Germline lookup yields CDR1 SGHTA and CDR2 FQGNSA. The CDR3 loop is CASSLLGGELFF. CDR3 DNA: TGTGCCAGCAGCTTATTGGGCGGGGAGCTGTTTTTT.

This clonotype was observed a few times. The chain employs TRBV25-1 and TRBJ1-6; no firm D call. Germline-derived CDR1 and CDR2 are MGHDK and SYGVNS. The V and J ends lost 2 bases and 6 bases respectively, with 14 bases between them. This CDR3 spans 16 amino acids. The CDR3 region has the DNA TGTGCCAGCAGTGAACCCGCAGAGGGATCTAATTCACCCCTCCACTTT. Its protein product is CASSEPAEGSNSPLHF.

On this clonotype: This could be a read error, since a much larger clone is one nucleotide away. The gene calls are TRBV7-8 and TRBJ1-4, with unresolved D. Germline assignment: CDR1 SGHVS and CDR2 FQNEAQ. The CDR3 contains 14 residues. Trimming pared 6 bases from V and 8 bases from J, leaving 16 bases between. CDR3 nucleotides: TGTGCCAGCAGTGATGGGAATCGTCAGGAAAAACTGTTTTTT. Translation: CASSDGNRQEKLFF.

This clonotype showed up just a few times. The J gene is TRBJ2-5, the V gene TRBV5-1; 8 nucleotides align to TRBD2. Germline assignment: CDR1 SGHRS and CDR2 YFSETQ. V gave up 3 bases and J gave up 5 bases; unmatched junction bases: 9. The CDR3 is made up of 15 amino acids. CDR3 sequence (DNA): TGCGCCAGCAGCTCGGAAGCGGGAGCCATGGAGACCCAGTACTTC. This translates into CASSSEAGAMETQYF.

This chain connects TRBV20-1 to TRBJ1-2; D is possibly TRBD1 (6 bases). V was cut by 4 bases and J by 8 bases, with 17 bases left in between. The CDR3 has 13 amino acids. Germline V gene sequence: CDR1 DFQATT, CDR2 SNEGSKA (reference sequence). CDR3 residues: CSANWGALNGYTF. CDR3 DNA sequence: TGCAGTGCTAATTGGGGGGCTCTAAACGGCTACACCTTC.

This clonotype was detected a few times. The gene calls are TRBV20-1 and TRBJ2-5; TRBD2 is a possible D gene (6 bases). The CDR3 loop spans 16 amino acids. V was shortened by 6 bases and J by 4 bases, with 24 bases between the two germline ends. In germline, CDR1 is DFQATT, CDR2 SNEGSKA (reference sequence). CDR3 coding DNA: TGCAGTGCCATACACCACAGCTTTGGGGGAGGAGAGACCCAGTACTTC. This sequence encodes CSAIHHSFGGGETQYF.

The rearrangement uses TRBV20-1 and TRBJ1-5, with D perhaps matching TRBD1 (6 bases). The CDR3 has 14 amino acids. V lost 3 bases to trimming and J lost 2 bases, with 11 bases between them. Germline loops: CDR1 DFQATT, CDR2 SNEGSKA (reference sequence). The CDR3 sequence: CSASGGAGNQPQHF. The CDR3, as DNA: TGCAGTGCTAGCGGGGGCGCGGGCAATCAGCCCCAGCATTTT.

On this clonotype: This may come from a read error, since a much larger clone is one base off. The chain combines TRBV2 with TRBJ1-1, with unresolved D. The germline gives CDR1 SNHLY, CDR2 FYNNEI. CDR3 length: 14 amino acids. The CDR3 here is CASREVNGVSEVFF. Written as DNA, the CDR3 is TGTGCCAGCAGGGAGGTCAATGGCGTCAGTGAAGTTTTCTTT.

The count of this clonotype is one. Just one base apart from a much larger clone, this may be a read error. This chain links TRBV24-1 with TRBJ1-1; no clear D. The germline V gene encodes CDR1 KGHDR and CDR2 SFDVKD. CDR3 length: 12 residues. The V and J ends lost 4 bases and 5 bases respectively, with 7 bases between them. The CDR3 sequence is CATSEEETEAFF. The CDR3 nucleotides are TGTGCCACCAGTGAAGAGGAAACTGAAGCTTTCTTT.

The rearrangement links TRBV7-8 to TRBJ1-2; D is possibly TRBD1 (6 bases). This CDR3 is built from 15 residues. V gave up 0 bases and J gave up 4 bases, with 12 bases separating them. Germline values: CDR1 SGHVS, CDR2 FQNEAQ. The DNA for the CDR3 is TGTGCCAGCAGCTTAGCGAGCGGGGGCGTCTATGGCTACACCTTC. This sequence encodes CASSLASGGVYGYTF.

The chain couples TRBV12-3 or TRBV12-4 to TRBJ2-5, with D hard to call. The CDR3 covers 14 residues. Between the trimmed V and J ends, which lost 4 bases and 7 bases, there was a span of 16 bases. CDR3 protein: CASSSTSQGGTQYF. CDR3 DNA sequence: TGTGCCAGCAGTTCTACCTCCCAAGGCGGGACCCAGTACTTC.

This chain connects TRBV29-1 to TRBJ1-2; perhaps TRBD1 as D (5 bases). The V gene lost 8 bases and the J gene lost 4 bases, with 14 bases spanning the gap. This CDR3 has 12 residues. CDR1 is SQVTM, CDR2 ANQGSEA, per germline. The CDR3 loop reads CSLGGPIYGYTF. The CDR3 bases are TGCAGCTTGGGGGGACCGATCTATGGCTACACCTTC.